The clone carrying this T cell receptor (beta chain) was seen just once. The sample comes from a study of blood T cell repertoires in COVID-19. In the study overall: Some COVID-19 samples were acute and others convalescent; all came from the United States, Italy and Spain. The analysed material was cDNA or gDNA that came from T cells, B-cell-depleted T cells, or PBMCs.

The CDR3 loop spans 12 amino acids. The germline CDR1 and CDR2 sequences are SGHAT and FQDESV (reference sequence). Trimming pared 6 bases from V and 6 bases from J, leaving 11 bases between. Source study methods: Counts of nucleated cells, estimated from reference gene primer amplification, were obtained. Clones were read by immunoSEQ multiplex PCR, and TCRdb kept only the in-frame ones, dropping some. That table furnishes V, J and clone size, whereas the DNA furnished D and trimming. The profile covers 250,000 to 400,000 clones, with around 90% appearing a single time and less than 3% taken by the ten largest.

This clonotype was obtained from a woman aged 25 to 45 with COVID-19, enrolled during active disease. The V call is TRBV11-1, the J call TRBJ2-5; no clear D gene. Material for sequencing was peripheral blood. The CDR3 reads CASSREVKTQYF. The CDR3 DNA is TGTGCCAGCAGTCGAGAGGTCAAGACCCAGTACTTC.